This T cell receptor beta chain is from a study of shared clonotypes between healthy human individuals. Whole-study context: The donors, a couple of women and three men, were aged 18 to 49. Study-level points and caveats: A small donor pool kept down the genetic and exposure-history diversity that was represented.

With respect to this clone: As yet, its antigen is unknown.

V was cut by 3 bases and J by 5 bases, with 14 bases left in between. CDR1 MDHEN and CDR2 SYDVKM come from the germline V gene. The CDR3 is 15 amino acids. Generated by immunoSEQ multiplex PCR, the TCRdb table keeps only in-frame clones and is missing some. The sample lists hundreds of thousands of clones, around 96% seen once, with less than 0.13% in the top ten. In the naive CD8 group, cells lacked CD45RO and were positively selected for CCR7, so terminally differentiated effector memory CD45RA+ cells were left out. Donors comprised only Caucasian adults living in Nashville, Tennessee. The receptor's source is a woman aged 25-40 years in good health. This rearrangement joins TRBV28 to TRBJ1-5, with D unresolved. Sequencing was carried out using naive CD8+ T cells sorted from blood. The CDR3 nucleotides are TGTGCCAGCAGTTTCTCGGTCGCCGGATATCAGCCCCAGCATTTT. As protein: CASSFSVAGYQPQHF.